This T cell receptor (beta chain) was sequenced for a study of identical twins. Donors were all healthy Caucasians. It was template switching that added a universal primer site, and there were unique molecular identifiers on the cDNA. TCRdb fed the 5' RACE reads into MiXCR, producing one record per CDR3 protein. Of approximately 700,000 distinct CDR3 sequences in the sample, 15% to 20% were seen once. This clonotype was counted only a few times. Germline lookup yields CDR1 MNHNY and CDR2 SVGAGI (reference sequence). V lost 6 bases, J lost 7 bases, and 13 bases lay in between. The CDR3 totals 12 residues. These data also featured in a second study, about T cells expressing NK-cell markers. That investigation notes: Whether expanded NKG2C+ T cell clones recognized HCMV stayed uncertain.

This chain joins TRBV6-6 and TRBJ2-7, with a tentative D call TRBD1 (6 bases). The clonotype originates from a woman aged 18-29 years in good health. Sequencing used PBMCs. The CDR3 DNA reads as TGTGCCAGCAGCCTCCGACAGGTTGAGCAGTACTTC. Its translation is CASSLRQVEQYF.